Shown below are 30 T cell receptor beta chains from a single sample sequenced in a study of T cell responses to AZD1222 COVID-19 vaccine. The table came from immunoSEQ multiplex PCR; TCRdb's copy has only in-frame clones and leaves some out. This sample yields roughly 180,000 clones, of which 75% to 95% are seen a single time; roughly 3.1% belongs to the top ten. The sample here was peripheral blood, taken on day 0 of AZD1222 vaccination. The receptors were sampled from an adult in good health.

V usage is TRBV19 and J usage is TRBJ2-1; 8 bases are a match to TRBD1. The V gene end was trimmed by 10 bases and the J gene end by 5 bases; junction bases not matched to a gene: 10. The length of the CDR3 is 14 residues. Germline CDR1 reads LNHDA; CDR2 reads SQIVND (reference sequence). CDR3 in DNA: TGTGCCACCCTCTTCCCGGGACAGGACAATGAGCAGTTCTTC. This translates into CATLFPGQDNEQFF.

This chain connects TRBV6-1 to TRBJ2-4; no clear D gene. V was cut by 3 bases and J by 4 bases, with 7 bases left in between. Germline lookup yields CDR1 MNHNS and CDR2 SASEGT. The CDR3 has 13 amino acids. This chain's CDR3 is CASSDRLKNIQYF. The CDR3 nucleotides are TGTGCCAGCAGTGATCGGCTGAAAAACATTCAGTACTTC.

V and J are TRBV7-8 and TRBJ1-6, with a weak D call TRBD1 (5 bases). The CDR3 totals 15 residues. The V and J ends lost 1 base and 3 bases respectively, with 7 bases between them. Germline CDR1 reads SGHVS; CDR2 reads FQNEAQ. The CDR3 loop reads CASSLGQGYNSPLHF. Here the CDR3 DNA reads TGTGCCAGCAGCTTAGGGCAGGGCTATAATTCACCCCTCCACTTT.

The chain links TRBV5-4 to TRBJ2-5; TRBD2 agrees at 9 bases. CDR3 length equals 14 residues. With V trimmed by 2 bases and J by 7 bases, 6 bases remained unmatched. Germline CDR1 is SGHNT and CDR2 is YYREEE (reference sequence). CDR3 amino acids: CASSFGAGGTTQYF. The CDR3 region has the DNA TGTGCCAGCAGCTTTGGGGCGGGGGGGACGACCCAGTACTTC.

This sequence joins TRBV9 and TRBJ2-5; D is unresolved. CDR1 and CDR2 from the germline V gene are SGDLS and YYNGEE. Between the trimmed V and J ends, which lost 0 bases and 7 bases, there was a span of 7 bases. This CDR3 has 12 residues. CDR3 loop: CASSVEPGTQYF. The CDR3 DNA sequence: TGTGCCAGCAGCGTAGAGCCGGGGACCCAGTACTTC. Full variable domain (remainder filled in from reference TRBV9 and TRBJ2-5): DSGVTQTPKHLITATGQRVTLRCSPRSGDLSVYWYQQSLDQGLQFLIQYYNGEERAKGNILERFSAQQFPDLHSELNLSSLELGDSALYFCASSVEPGTQYFGPGTRLLVL.

The gene calls are TRBV21-1 and TRBJ2-7. TRBV21-1 is an annotated pseudogene. CDR3 size: 13 residues. CDR3 loop: CASSKGDSYEQYF. The CDR3 coding sequence is TGTGCCAGCAGCAAAGGTGACTCCTACGAGCAGTACTTC.

This clone showed up just once. The V gene is TRBV12-5, the J gene TRBJ2-4; D tentatively reads TRBD1 or TRBD2 (5 bases each). Trimming shortened V by 5 bases and J by 5 bases, and 7 bases separated the two germline ends. The germline CDR1 and CDR2 sequences are LGHNT and FRNRAP. The CDR3 runs to 12 residues. The DNA for the CDR3 is TGTGCTAGTGGTCGGGACCAAAACATTCAGTACTTC. This sequence encodes CASGRDQNIQYF.

The genes are TRBV11-2 and TRBJ2-3; D is unresolved. CDR3 size: 15 residues. The V and J ends lost 6 bases and 0 bases respectively, with 13 bases between them. CDR1 is SGHAT, CDR2 FQNNGV, per germline. Here the CDR3 reads CASSFGRRSTDTQYF. CDR3 nucleotides: TGTGCCAGCAGTTTCGGACGGCGAAGCACAGATACGCAGTATTTT. Full variable domain (remainder filled in from reference TRBV11-2 and TRBJ2-3): EAGVAQSPRYKIIEKRQSVAFWCNPISGHATLYWYQQILGQGPKLLIQFQNNGVVDDSQLPKDRFSAERLKGVDSTLKIQPAKLEDSAVYLCASSFGRRSTDTQYFGPGTRLTVL.

The genes are TRBV9 and TRBJ1-5; perhaps TRBD1 as D (5 bases). The germline gives CDR1 SGDLS, CDR2 YYNGEE. The V gene lost 1 base and the J gene lost 6 bases, with 11 bases spanning the gap. The CDR3 has 14 residues. The CDR3 loop is CASSVRGAGQPQHF. CDR3 in DNA: TGTGCCAGCAGCGTAAGAGGGGCGGGTCAGCCCCAGCATTTT. Full variable domain (remainder filled in from reference TRBV9 and TRBJ1-5): DSGVTQTPKHLITATGQRVTLRCSPRSGDLSVYWYQQSLDQGLQFLIQYYNGEERAKGNILERFSAQQFPDLHSELNLSSLELGDSALYFCASSVRGAGQPQHFGDGTRLSIL.

V gene TRBV6-4 combines with J gene TRBJ1-2, with D possibly being TRBD1 (6 bases). The germline V gene encodes CDR1 MRHNA and CDR2 SNTAGT. The V and J ends lost 1 base and 10 bases respectively, with 19 bases between them. This CDR3 has 15 residues. CDR3 bases: TGTGCCAGCAGTGACTATTACAGGGAAGGTAGTGACTACACCTTC. Translation gives CASSDYYREGSDYTF.

The chain has TRBV27 and TRBJ1-6, with 10 bases matching TRBD1. CDR1 and CDR2 from the germline V gene are MNHEY and SMNVEV (reference sequence). The J segment lost 10 bases and the V segment lost 4 bases, leaving 10 bases of the junction unmatched. The CDR3 extends over 16 amino acids. The CDR3 DNA reads TGTGCCAGCAGTTCCCCGACCGGGACAGGGGCCTCACCCCTCCACTTT. It codes for CASSSPTGTGASPLHF.

The rearrangement links TRBV6-1 to TRBJ2-5; 10 bases fit TRBD2. Unmatched junction bases numbered 5, after V lost 2 bases and J lost 2 bases. This CDR3 is built from 16 residues. Germline lookup yields CDR1 MNHNS and CDR2 SASEGT. CDR3 in DNA: TGTGCCAGCAGTGAATTTCAGCGGGGGGGACAAGAGACCCAGTACTTC. Its protein product is CASSEFQRGGQETQYF.

The chain recombines TRBV7-3 with TRBJ1-1; D gene ambiguous. Looked up from germline, CDR1 is SGHTA and CDR2 is FQGTGA. CDR3 size: 15 residues. V was cut by 5 bases and J by 4 bases, with 17 bases left in between. The chain's CDR3 is CASSPNAGSGTEAFF. As DNA, the CDR3 is TGTGCCAGCAGCCCAAATGCGGGGTCTGGCACTGAAGCTTTCTTT.

This rearrangement joins TRBV28 to TRBJ2-1, with 11 bases identical to TRBD2. The CDR3 loop spans 17 amino acids. V lost 7 bases, J lost 7 bases, and 15 bases stayed unmatched. Looked up from germline, CDR1 is MDHEN and CDR2 is SYDVKM. CDR3 loop: CASTPVVASGGRNEQFF. The CDR3 nucleotides read TGTGCCAGCACCCCCGTGGTAGCTAGCGGGGGGCGGAATGAGCAGTTCTTC.

The chain links TRBV3-1 (or the pseudogene TRBV3-2) to TRBJ2-1, with a weak D call TRBD2 (7 bases). V was trimmed by 1 base and J by 12 bases, leaving 16 bases between them. This CDR3 has 14 amino acids. Germline V gives CDR1 LGHDT, CDR2 YNNKEL (reference sequence). The CDR3 spells CASSQVGGGASQFF. The DNA of the CDR3 is TGTGCCAGCAGCCAAGTTGGGGGGGGCGCTTCGCAGTTCTTC.

The chain combines TRBV7-2 with TRBJ2-7; D is possibly TRBD2 (5 bases). The CDR3 runs 15 residues. The ends were cut back, 5 bases at V and 3 bases at J, with 17 bases in the middle. In germline, CDR1 is SGHTA, CDR2 FQGNSA. The CDR3 region has the DNA TGTGCCAGCAGCCCAGAGACTCCGGCGGGCTACGAGCAGTACTTC. It yields the protein CASSPETPAGYEQYF.

J is TRBJ2-2 and V is TRBV7-9; D gene ambiguous. Germline V gives CDR1 SEHNR, CDR2 FQNEAQ (reference sequence). The ends were cut back, 3 bases at V and 5 bases at J, with 10 bases in the middle. The CDR3 is made up of 14 amino acids. The CDR3 spells CASSFIDQTGELFF. The DNA of the CDR3 is TGTGCCAGCAGCTTCATCGACCAAACCGGGGAGCTGTTTTTT.

This clone was seen a single time. V usage is TRBV9 and J usage is TRBJ1-6, with 9 bases fitting TRBD1. V shed 5 bases and J 9 bases; nucleotides not matched to a gene: 6. The CDR3 spans 14 residues. The germline V gene encodes CDR1 SGDLS and CDR2 YYNGEE. The CDR3 sequence: CASSTGQGVSPLHF. DNA of the CDR3: TGTGCCAGCAGTACGGGACAGGGTGTTTCACCCCTCCACTTT.

The gene calls are TRBV11-2 and TRBJ1-5, with D maybe TRBD1 (5 bases). Trimming cost V 1 base and J 4 bases, with 8 bases left between them. The CDR3 runs to 14 residues. Germline values: CDR1 SGHAT, CDR2 FQNNGV. CDR3 coding DNA: TGTGCCAGCAGCTTAGGGGCAGGGAATCAGCCCCAGCATTTT. Amino acid sequence: CASSLGAGNQPQHF.

This clone has a single count. V is TRBV7-8 and J is TRBJ2-4; 11 nucleotides align to TRBD1. The V gene end was trimmed by 5 bases and the J gene end by 1 base; junction bases not matched to a gene: 7. The CDR3 has 17 amino acids. Germline V gene sequence: CDR1 SGHVS, CDR2 FQNEAQ. The CDR3 is CASSAGTGGNAKNIQYF. The CDR3 DNA follows: TGTGCCAGCAGCGCGGGGACAGGGGGGAATGCCAAAAACATTCAGTACTTC.

This chain links TRBV4-3 with TRBJ1-6; D ambiguous. Germline values: CDR1 LGHNA, CDR2 YSLEER. The CDR3 consists of 15 residues. V lost 5 bases and J lost 7, with 15 bases in between. This chain's CDR3 is CASSSVGSSNSPLHF. The DNA of the CDR3 is TGCGCCAGCAGCTCGGTTGGGAGCTCGAATTCACCCCTCCACTTT.

This clone showed up just once. The J gene is TRBJ2-1, the V gene TRBV7-9; 10 bases line up with TRBD2. J lost 5 bases, V lost 5 bases, and 6 bases had no gene match. The CDR3 totals 15 residues. The germline V gene has CDR1 SEHNR and CDR2 FQNEAQ (reference sequence). CDR3 DNA sequence: TGTGCCAGCAGCCCAGTAGCGGGGGGCAACAATGAGCAGTTCTTC. Translating gives CASSPVAGGNNEQFF.

This chain uses TRBV5-1 with TRBJ1-1; D is unclear. Germline assignment: CDR1 SGHRS and CDR2 YFSETQ. The ends were cut back, 0 bases at V and 1 base at J, with 7 bases in the middle. The CDR3 consists of 14 residues. The CDR3 region is CASSLDSENTEAFF. The CDR3 bases are TGCGCCAGCAGCTTGGACAGCGAGAACACTGAAGCTTTCTTT.

The CDR3 coding sequence is TGTGCCAGCAGCCAACGGTCTAGCGGGGGGGCTAGCACAGATACGCAGTATTTT. Its protein product is CASSQRSSGGASTDTQYF. V gene TRBV4-2 combines with J gene TRBJ2-3; TRBD2 agrees at 12 bases. Trimming at V came to 2 bases and at J to 0 bases, leaving 6 bases not matched to a gene. The V gene's germline CDR1 is LGHNA and CDR2 YNFKEQ. The CDR3 covers 18 residues.

The chain carries TRBV5-6 and TRBJ2-7, with D unclear. From germline, CDR1 is SGHDT and CDR2 YYEEEE. CDR3 length equals 16 residues. V was cut by 4 bases and J by 1 base, with 18 bases left in between. The CDR3 sequence is CASSPVPTPRSYEQYF. In DNA form, the CDR3 reads TGTGCCAGCAGCCCGGTCCCTACCCCACGGTCCTACGAGCAGTACTTC.

V is TRBV24-1 and J is TRBJ2-5; D ambiguous. Trimming pared 2 bases from V and 5 bases from J, leaving 11 bases between. CDR1 and CDR2 from the germline V gene are KGHDR and SFDVKD. The CDR3 length is 14 residues. The CDR3 nucleotides are TGTGCCACCAGTGATTCCTGGCAGGCGGAGACCCAGTACTTC. Translated, it gives CATSDSWQAETQYF.

Comments on this clone: The junction differs from germline at one of its ends, possibly a read error. The rearrangement uses TRBV5-4 and TRBJ1-2; TRBD1 is a possible D gene (6 bases). This CDR3 contains 12 residues. Germline loops: CDR1 SGHNT, CDR2 YYREEE (reference sequence). The chain's CDR3 is CASRHRVRGWYF. In DNA, the CDR3 is TGTGCCAGCAGGCACAGGGTACGGGGTTGGTACTTC.

The V and J genes are TRBV7-2 and TRBJ2-3, with 7 nucleotides matching TRBD1. This CDR3 is built from 14 residues. CDR1 and CDR2 from the germline V gene are SGHTA and FQGNSA. Trimming at V came to 5 bases and at J to 1 base, leaving 3 bases not matched to a gene. Here the CDR3 DNA reads TGTGCCAGCAGCAGTGACAGGGGCACAGATACGCAGTATTTT. Protein: CASSSDRGTDTQYF.

The chain links TRBV6-2 or TRBV6-3 to TRBJ1-6; D possibly corresponds to TRBD1 (6 bases). CDR3 length equals 14 residues. Trimming shortened V by 4 bases and J by 5 bases, and 9 bases separated the two germline ends. Looked up from germline, CDR1 is MNHEY and CDR2 is SVGEGT. In nucleotides, the CDR3 is TGTGCCAGCAGTTGGGGGGCCCATAATTCACCCCTCCACTTT. Amino acids: CASSWGAHNSPLHF.

This chain uses TRBV27 with TRBJ2-1; D is possibly TRBD1 (6 bases). V was trimmed by 3 bases and J by 7 bases, leaving 10 bases between them. Germline V lookup: CDR1 MNHEY, CDR2 SMNVEV (reference sequence). This CDR3 contains 13 residues. CDR3 bases: TGTGCCAGCAGTTTGGACAGATGGAATGAGCAGTTCTTC. Its translation is CASSLDRWNEQFF.